Only a few counts were recorded for the clone carrying this T cell receptor (beta chain). The antigen is unknown. TCR beta CDR3 regions were amplified from RNA. The TCR CDR3 was amplified in a first-round RT-PCR using the HTBI primer set. In TCRdb, the multiplex PCR reads were re-called with MiXCR into one record per CDR3 protein. The table has some 490,000 distinct CDR3 sequences, less than 25% seen once. The data originate from a study of T cells in Graves' hyperthyroidism and ophthalmopathy. The study, taken as a whole, reports: Most thyroid clonotypes with frequency above 0.001 were detected in blood.

The CDR3 is 13 residues long. V was pared by 4 bases and J by 7 bases, with 12 bases between. Per germline, CDR1 SGHTA and CDR2 FQGTGA. Sequencing used blood. The J gene is TRBJ2-3, the V gene TRBV7-3, with D possibly TRBD1 on 5 matching bases. This clonotype was obtained from a woman between 65 and 79 years old with Graves' ophthalmopathy. For the CDR3, the DNA is TGTGCCAGCAGCTCTGGACGGACAAATACGCAGTATTTT. Its translation: CASSSGRTNTQYF.